Below are 12 T cell receptor beta chains sequenced from a single sample in a study of cytomegalovirus exposure and HLA in healthy donors. The PCR used 60 Vbeta and 13 Jbeta primers. Some clones are missing from TCRdb's copy, which holds only in-frame ones; the method was immunoSEQ multiplex PCR. The sample has around 120,000 clones, over 70% seen once; the top ten hold 9.5% to 13%. The sample consisted of PBMCs. The receptors derive from a woman between 45 and 60 years old in good health and CMV-seropositive.

The rearrangement uses TRBV6-6 and TRBJ2-1; D not resolved. The CDR3 sequence is 11 residues long. V lost 6 bases to trimming and J lost 9 bases, with 9 bases between them. CDR1 is MNHNY, CDR2 SVGAGI, per germline (reference sequence). The DNA of the CDR3 is TGTGCCAGCAGCCCCGGTAGTGAGCAGTTCTTC. It specifies CASSPGSEQFF.

The chain couples TRBV6-6 to TRBJ1-1; a weak D match, TRBD1 (6 bases). Germline loops: CDR1 MNHNY, CDR2 SVGAGI (reference sequence). The ends were cut back, 8 bases at V and 4 bases at J, with 14 bases in the middle. There are 13 residues in the CDR3. The CDR3 here is CASGPGGGTEAFF. The CDR3 region has the DNA TGTGCCAGCGGGCCGGGAGGGGGCACTGAAGCTTTCTTT.

The genes are TRBV28 and TRBJ2-5, with a weak D call TRBD2 (6 bases). This CDR3 contains 16 residues. Trimming cost V 4 bases and J 5 bases, with 20 bases left between them. Germline V gene lookup returns CDR1 MDHEN and CDR2 SYDVKM. CDR3 sequence reads: CASSYPSGGTLETQYF. As DNA, the CDR3 is TGTGCCAGCAGTTACCCCAGCGGAGGGACCTTGGAGACCCAGTACTTC. Filled out from reference TRBV28 and TRBJ2-5, the complete variable domain reads DVKVTQSSRYLVKRTGEKVFLECVQDMDHENMFWYRQDPGLGLRLIYFSYDVKMKEKGDIPEGYSVSREKKERFSLILESASTNQTSMYLCASSYPSGGTLETQYFGPGTRLLVL.

The V gene is TRBV19, the J gene TRBJ1-1, with D possibly being TRBD1 (6 bases). Deletions cut 7 bases from V and 6 bases from J, with 18 bases between. The germline V gene has CDR1 LNHDA and CDR2 SQIVND (reference sequence). There are 14 residues in the CDR3. CDR3 in amino acids: CASKFNREISEAFF. In DNA form, the CDR3 reads TGTGCCAGTAAGTTTAACAGGGAAATATCTGAAGCTTTCTTT.

Of note for this clone: Other DNA sequences from this sample encode an identical CDR3 as well. The V call is TRBV6-6, the J call TRBJ2-7; tentatively, D is TRBD2 (6 bases). The germline V gene encodes CDR1 MNHNY and CDR2 SVGAGI (reference sequence). The length of the CDR3 is 13 residues. Trimming removed 0 bases at V and 5 bases at J, with 8 bases between. In DNA, the CDR3 is TGTGCCAGCAGTTACTCGACGGGGGACGAGCAGTACTTC. As protein: CASSYSTGDEQYF.

The gene calls are TRBV13 and TRBJ1-1; possible D gene TRBD1, 6 bases. Germline V lookup: CDR1 PRHDT, CDR2 FYEKMQ (reference sequence). V gave up 4 bases and J gave up 10 bases, with 22 bases separating them. CDR3 size: 15 residues. CDR3 coding DNA: TGTGCCAGCAGCTCACCAAGCCTGACAGGATCGGGAGCTTTCTTT. It encodes CASSSPSLTGSGAFF.

The chain employs TRBV4-1 and TRBJ1-2; 8 bases align to TRBD1. Germline V gene lookup returns CDR1 MGHRA and CDR2 YSYEKL. Trimming removed 7 bases from V and 8 bases from J; junction bases left unmatched: 18. The CDR3 contains 16 residues. Here the CDR3 reads CASTLIWGQAPSGYTF. Here the CDR3 DNA reads TGCGCCAGCACCCTAATATGGGGACAGGCCCCTTCCGGCTACACCTTC.

The chain links TRBV7-6 to TRBJ2-3, with D perhaps matching TRBD2 (7 bases). The V gene's germline CDR1 is SGHVS and CDR2 FNYEAQ. The CDR3 is 18 residues long. V lost 5 bases to trimming and J lost 4 bases, with 25 bases between them. CDR3 in DNA: TGTGCCAGCAGCCCTATGGTAAAGGGGGGGAGGGTACCAGATACGCAGTATTTT. This translates into CASSPMVKGGRVPDTQYF.

The J gene is TRBJ1-5, the V gene TRBV7-6, with 10 nucleotides matching TRBD1. Trimming took 5 bases from V and 6 from J; bases not matched to a gene: 4. CDR1 SGHVS and CDR2 FNYEAQ come from the germline V gene. The CDR3 totals 14 residues. The CDR3 nucleotides are TGTGCCAGCAGCCAGGGACAGGGGACTCAGCCCCAGCATTTT. Protein sequence: CASSQGQGTQPQHF.

This chain links TRBV5-1 with TRBJ2-2; TRBD2 aligns across 9 bases. CDR3 length: 15 amino acids. Germline values: CDR1 SGHRS, CDR2 YFSETQ. The V segment lost 3 bases and the J segment 5 bases; nucleotides outside the gene matches: 5. The CDR3 protein is CASSYAGGRTGELFF. CDR3 sequence (DNA): TGCGCCAGCAGCTATGCGGGGGGGCGTACCGGGGAGCTGTTTTTT.

The gene calls are TRBV10-2 and TRBJ2-5, with 9 nucleotides matching TRBD1. The V gene's germline CDR1 is WSHSY and CDR2 SAAADI. The J segment lost 5 bases and the V segment lost 7 bases, leaving 11 bases of the junction unmatched. This CDR3 is 15 amino acids long. The CDR3 region has the DNA TGCGCCAGCAAGCGAACGACAGGGGGTGCGGAGACCCAGTACTTC. Protein product: CASKRTTGGAETQYF.

The chain has TRBV7-2 and TRBJ1-2; TRBD1 aligns across 10 bases. The CDR3 is 16 amino acids. V was clipped by 5 bases and J by 7 bases; unmatched bases: 13. CDR1 and CDR2 from the germline V gene are SGHTA and FQGNSA. CDR3 in amino acids: CASSTRRQGALSGYTF. The CDR3 DNA is TGTGCCAGCAGCACTAGGAGACAGGGGGCGTTGAGTGGCTACACCTTC.